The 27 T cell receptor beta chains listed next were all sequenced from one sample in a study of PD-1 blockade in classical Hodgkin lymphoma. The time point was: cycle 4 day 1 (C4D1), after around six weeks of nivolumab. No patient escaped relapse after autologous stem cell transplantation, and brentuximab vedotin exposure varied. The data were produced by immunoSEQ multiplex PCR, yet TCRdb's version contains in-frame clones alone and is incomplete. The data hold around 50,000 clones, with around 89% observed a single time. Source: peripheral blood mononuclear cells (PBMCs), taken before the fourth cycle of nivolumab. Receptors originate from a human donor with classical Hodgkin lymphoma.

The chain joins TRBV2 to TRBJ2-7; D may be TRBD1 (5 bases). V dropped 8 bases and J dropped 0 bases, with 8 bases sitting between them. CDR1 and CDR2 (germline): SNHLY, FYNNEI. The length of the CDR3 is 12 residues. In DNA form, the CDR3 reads TGTGCCAGCGTACAGGCCTCCTACGAGCAGTACTTC. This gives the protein CASVQASYEQYF.

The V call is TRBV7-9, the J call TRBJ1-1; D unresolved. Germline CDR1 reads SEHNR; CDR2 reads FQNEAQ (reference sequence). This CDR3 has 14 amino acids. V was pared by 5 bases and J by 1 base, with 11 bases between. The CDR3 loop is CASSQLQGNTEAFF. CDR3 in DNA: TGTGCCAGCAGCCAATTACAAGGGAACACTGAAGCTTTCTTT.

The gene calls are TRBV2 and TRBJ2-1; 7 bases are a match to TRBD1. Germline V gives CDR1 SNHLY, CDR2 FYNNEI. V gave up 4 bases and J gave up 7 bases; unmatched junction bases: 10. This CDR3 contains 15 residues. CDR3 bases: TGTGCCAGCAGTGGTGGTCAGGGGGAACAAAATGAGCAGTTCTTC. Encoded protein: CASSGGQGEQNEQFF.

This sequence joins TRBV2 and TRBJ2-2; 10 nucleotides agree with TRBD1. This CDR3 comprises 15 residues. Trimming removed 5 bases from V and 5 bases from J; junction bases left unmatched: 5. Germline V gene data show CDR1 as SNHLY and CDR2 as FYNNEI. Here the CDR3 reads CASSHRDRGTGELFF. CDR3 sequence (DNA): TGTGCCAGCAGTCACCGGGACAGGGGAACCGGGGAGCTGTTTTTT.

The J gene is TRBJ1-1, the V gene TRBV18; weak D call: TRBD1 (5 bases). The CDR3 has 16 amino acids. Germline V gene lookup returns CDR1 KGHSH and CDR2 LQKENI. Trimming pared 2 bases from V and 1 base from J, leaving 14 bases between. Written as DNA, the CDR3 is TGTGCCAGCTCACCAAGGGGCGAGGGCCGGAACACTGAAGCTTTCTTT. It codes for CASSPRGEGRNTEAFF.

CDR3 residues: CASSLGLALDEQYF. The CDR3 DNA follows: TGCGCCAGCAGCTTGGGACTAGCCCTCGACGAGCAGTACTTC. The chain is built from TRBV5-1 and TRBJ2-7, with 7 bases aligning to TRBD2. Germline CDR1 reads SGHRS; CDR2 reads YFSETQ. Losses at the gene ends were 0 bases for V and 5 bases for J; bases not matched to a gene: 5. The CDR3 spans 14 residues. The full variable domain, its missing parts supplied by reference TRBV5-1 and TRBJ2-7, is KAGVTQTPRYLIKTRGQQVTLSCSPISGHRSVSWYQQTPGQGLQFLFEYFSETQRNKGNFPGRFSGRQFSNSRSEMNVSTLELGDSALYLCASSLGLALDEQYFGPGTRLTVT.

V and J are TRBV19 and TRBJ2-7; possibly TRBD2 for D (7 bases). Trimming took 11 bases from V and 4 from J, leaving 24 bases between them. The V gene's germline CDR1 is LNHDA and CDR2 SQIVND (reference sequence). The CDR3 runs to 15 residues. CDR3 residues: CAAANRAGEGYEQYF. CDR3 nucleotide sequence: TGTGCCGCCGCCAACAGGGCGGGAGAAGGTTACGAGCAGTACTTC. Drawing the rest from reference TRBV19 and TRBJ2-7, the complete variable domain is DGGITQSPKYLFRKEGQNVTLSCEQNLNHDAMYWYRQDPGQGLRLIYYSQIVNDFQKGDIAEGYSVSREKKESFPLTVTSAQKNPTAFYLCAAANRAGEGYEQYFGPGTRLTVT.

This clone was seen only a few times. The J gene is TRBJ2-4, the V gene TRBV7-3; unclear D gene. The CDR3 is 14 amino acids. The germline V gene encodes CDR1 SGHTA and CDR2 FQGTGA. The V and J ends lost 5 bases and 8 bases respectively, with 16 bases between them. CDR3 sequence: CASSRVGNTDIQYF. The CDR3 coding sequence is TGTGCCAGCAGCCGAGTGGGGAATACGGACATTCAGTACTTC.

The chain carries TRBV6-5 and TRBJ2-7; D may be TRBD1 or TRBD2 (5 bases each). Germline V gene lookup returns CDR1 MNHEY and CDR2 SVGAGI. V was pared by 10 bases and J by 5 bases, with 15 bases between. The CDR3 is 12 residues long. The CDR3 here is CATSWGSHEQYF. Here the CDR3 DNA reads TGTGCCACCTCGTGGGGGTCCCACGAGCAGTACTTC.

The CDR3 DNA sequence: TGCAGTGCTAGTGAGACCCAGTACTTC. Encoded protein: CSASETQYF. This sequence joins TRBV20-1 and TRBJ2-5; D uncertain. The CDR3 runs 9 residues. Germline lookup yields CDR1 DFQATT and CDR2 SNEGSKA (reference sequence). V was shortened by 3 bases and J by 5 bases, with 1 base between the two germline ends.

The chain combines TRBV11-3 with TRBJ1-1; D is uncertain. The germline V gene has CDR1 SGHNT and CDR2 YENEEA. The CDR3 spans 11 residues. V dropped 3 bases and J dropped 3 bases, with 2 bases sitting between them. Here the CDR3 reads CASSFDTEAFF. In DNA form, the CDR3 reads TGTGCCAGCAGCTTTGACACTGAAGCTTTCTTT.

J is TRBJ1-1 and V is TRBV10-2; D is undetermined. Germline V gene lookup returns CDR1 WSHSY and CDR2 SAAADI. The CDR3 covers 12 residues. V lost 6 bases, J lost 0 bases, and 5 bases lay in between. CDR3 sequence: CASRAMNTEAFF. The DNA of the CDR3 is TGCGCCAGCAGGGCGATGAACACTGAAGCTTTCTTT.

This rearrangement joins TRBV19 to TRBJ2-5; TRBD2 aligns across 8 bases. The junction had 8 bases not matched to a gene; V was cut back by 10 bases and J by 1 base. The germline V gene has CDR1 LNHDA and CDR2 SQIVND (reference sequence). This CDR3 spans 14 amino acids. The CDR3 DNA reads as TGTGCCACGAGGGCTAGCGGGTCCCAAGAGACCCAGTACTTC. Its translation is CATRASGSQETQYF.

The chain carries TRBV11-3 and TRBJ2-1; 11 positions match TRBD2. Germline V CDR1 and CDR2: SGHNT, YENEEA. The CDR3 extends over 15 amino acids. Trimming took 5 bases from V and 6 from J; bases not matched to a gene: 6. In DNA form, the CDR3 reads TGTGCCAGCAGCCCGACTAGCGGGGATCGCAATGAGCAGTTCTTC. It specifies CASSPTSGDRNEQFF.

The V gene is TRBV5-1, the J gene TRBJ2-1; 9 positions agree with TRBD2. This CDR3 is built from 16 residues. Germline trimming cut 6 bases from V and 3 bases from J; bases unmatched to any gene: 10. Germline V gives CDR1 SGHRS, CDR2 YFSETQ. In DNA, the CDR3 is TGCGCCAGCACCCAACCGACTAGCGGAGACTACAATGAGCAGTTCTTC. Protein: CASTQPTSGDYNEQFF.

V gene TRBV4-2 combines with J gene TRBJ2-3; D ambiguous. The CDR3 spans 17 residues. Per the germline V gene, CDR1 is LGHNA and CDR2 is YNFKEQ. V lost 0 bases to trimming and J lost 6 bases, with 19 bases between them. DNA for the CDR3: TGTGCCAGCAGCCAAGAAGCGTCAATCCCTGGAGCGGATACGCAGTATTTT. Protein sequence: CASSQEASIPGADTQYF.

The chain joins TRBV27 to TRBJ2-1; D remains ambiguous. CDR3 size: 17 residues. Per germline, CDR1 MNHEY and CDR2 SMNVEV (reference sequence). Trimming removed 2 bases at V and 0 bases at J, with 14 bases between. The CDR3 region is CASSLVGIPSSYNEQFF. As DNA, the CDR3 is TGTGCCAGCAGTTTAGTGGGGATCCCCAGCTCCTACAATGAGCAGTTCTTC.

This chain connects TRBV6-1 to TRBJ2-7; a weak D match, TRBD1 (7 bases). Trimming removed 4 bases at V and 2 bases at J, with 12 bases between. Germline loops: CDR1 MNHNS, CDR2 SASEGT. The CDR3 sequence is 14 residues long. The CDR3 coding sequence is TGTGCCAGCAGTGTGACAGGGAGGACCTACGAGCAGTACTTC. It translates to CASSVTGRTYEQYF.

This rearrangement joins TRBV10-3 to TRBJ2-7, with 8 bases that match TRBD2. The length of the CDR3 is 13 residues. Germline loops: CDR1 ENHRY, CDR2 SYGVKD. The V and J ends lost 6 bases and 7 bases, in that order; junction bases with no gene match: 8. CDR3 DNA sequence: TGTGCCATCAGGGGTGGGACTAGTGGAGAGCAGTACTTC. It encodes CAIRGGTSGEQYF.

CDR3 DNA: TGCGCCAGCAGCTGGACAGGAGGTTACTACGAGCAGTACTTC. This codes for CASSWTGGYYEQYF. V gene TRBV5-1 combines with J gene TRBJ2-7; 7 bases match TRBD1. This CDR3 spans 14 amino acids. V lost 3 bases and J lost 3; bases outside the gene matches: 6. CDR1 and CDR2 (germline): SGHRS, YFSETQ.

The CDR3 spells CASSQDSSGSTDTQYF. The CDR3 coding sequence is TGTGCCAGCAGCCAAGATTCTAGTGGGAGCACAGATACGCAGTATTTT. J is TRBJ2-3 and V is TRBV4-2; no reliable D call. Germline V gene data show CDR1 as LGHNA and CDR2 as YNFKEQ. V shed 0 bases and J shed 0 bases, with 10 bases lying between them. This CDR3 contains 16 residues.

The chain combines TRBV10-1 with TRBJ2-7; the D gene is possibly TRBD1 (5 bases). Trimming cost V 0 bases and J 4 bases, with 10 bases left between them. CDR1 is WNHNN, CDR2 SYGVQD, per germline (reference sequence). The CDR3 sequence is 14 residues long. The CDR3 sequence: CASSESTARYEQYF. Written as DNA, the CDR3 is TGCGCCAGCAGTGAGTCGACAGCTCGTTACGAGCAGTACTTC.

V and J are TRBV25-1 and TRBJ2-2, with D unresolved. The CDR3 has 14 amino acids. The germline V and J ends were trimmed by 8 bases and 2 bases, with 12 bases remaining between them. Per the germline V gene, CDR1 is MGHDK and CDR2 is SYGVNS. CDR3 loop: CASSHGYNTGELFF. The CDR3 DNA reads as TGTGCCAGCTCCCATGGCTACAACACCGGGGAGCTGTTTTTT.

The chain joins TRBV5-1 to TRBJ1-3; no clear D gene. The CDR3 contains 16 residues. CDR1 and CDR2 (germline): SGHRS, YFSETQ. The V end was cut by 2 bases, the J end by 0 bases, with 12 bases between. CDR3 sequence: CASSLRQPFSGNTIYF. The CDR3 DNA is TGCGCCAGCAGCTTAAGGCAGCCCTTCTCTGGAAACACCATATATTTT.

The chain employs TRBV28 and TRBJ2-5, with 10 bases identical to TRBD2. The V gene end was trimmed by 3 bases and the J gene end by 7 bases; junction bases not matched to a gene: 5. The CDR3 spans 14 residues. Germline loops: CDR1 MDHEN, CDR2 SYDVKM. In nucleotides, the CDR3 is TGTGCCAGCAGTTTTAGCGGGAGGTGGGGGACCCAGTACTTC. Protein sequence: CASSFSGRWGTQYF.

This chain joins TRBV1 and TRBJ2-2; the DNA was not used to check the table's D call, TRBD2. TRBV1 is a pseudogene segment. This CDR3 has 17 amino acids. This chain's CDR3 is CTSSQVGLAGLTGELFF. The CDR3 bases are TGCACCAGCAGCCAAGTGGGACTAGCGGGGCTTACCGGGGAGCTGTTTTTT.

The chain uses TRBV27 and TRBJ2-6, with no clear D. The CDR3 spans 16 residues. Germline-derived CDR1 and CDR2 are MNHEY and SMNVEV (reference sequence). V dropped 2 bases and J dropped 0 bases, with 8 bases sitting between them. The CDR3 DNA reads TGTGCCAGCAGTTTACGACTTACCTCTGGGGCCAACGTCCTGACTTTC. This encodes CASSLRLTSGANVLTF.